Below, 28 T cell receptor beta chains from the same sample are listed, as sequenced in a study of cytomegalovirus exposure and HLA in healthy donors. PCR was performed using 60 Vbeta and 13 Jbeta primers. Assay used: immunoSEQ multiplex PCR; TCRdb lists only in-frame clones, some missing. This table has about 140,000 clones, about 80% appearing once. Input material: PBMCs. The receptors come from a woman aged 40 to 50 in good health and CMV-seronegative.

The chain couples TRBV4-1 to TRBJ2-5; TRBD2 aligns across 11 bases. V shed 2 bases, J shed 3 bases, and the junction held 5 bases outside the gene matches. Looked up from germline, CDR1 is MGHRA and CDR2 is YSYEKL. This CDR3 comprises 16 residues. CDR3 nucleotides: TGCGCCAGCAGCCAACCCGGGACTAGCGGCAAAGAGACCCAGTACTTC. It yields the protein CASSQPGTSGKETQYF.

Comments on this clone: Mismatch with germline at one junction end may stem from a read error. The chain joins TRBV15 to TRBJ1-1; D ambiguous. This CDR3 is built from 12 residues. Germline V lookup: CDR1 LNHNV, CDR2 YYDKDF (reference sequence). The CDR3 here is CAASRDQTEAFF. DNA for the CDR3: TGTGCCGCCAGCAGAGATCAAACTGAAGCTTTCTTT.

This sequence joins TRBV29-1 and TRBJ2-4; 7 bases fit TRBD2. V gave up 7 bases and J gave up 6 bases; unmatched junction bases: 6. In germline, CDR1 is SQVTM, CDR2 ANQGSEA. CDR3 length: 12 amino acids. For the CDR3, the DNA is TGCAGCGCTACTAGCGAGCCAAACATTCAGTACTTC. It specifies CSATSEPNIQYF.

The rearrangement joins TRBV28 to TRBJ1-2, with D uncertain. V lost 5 bases and J lost 8, with 18 bases in between. The length of the CDR3 is 14 residues. CDR1 MDHEN and CDR2 SYDVKM come from the germline V gene. The chain's CDR3 is CASSITRGLLGYTF. The CDR3, as DNA: TGTGCCAGCAGTATAACACGGGGTTTGTTAGGCTACACCTTC.

This clone came up a few times. This chain connects TRBV11-1 to TRBJ1-1; TRBD1 might be the D (5 bases). Germline CDR1 and CDR2: SGHAT and FQDESV (reference sequence). V was shortened by 7 bases and J by 5 bases, with 8 bases between the two germline ends. CDR3 length: 11 amino acids. The CDR3 DNA reads as TGTGCCAGCAAAGGGGTAACTGAAGCTTTCTTT. Its translation: CASKGVTEAFF.

The J gene is TRBJ1-1, the V gene TRBV4-1; D ambiguous. This CDR3 is 13 amino acids long. The germline V gene encodes CDR1 MGHRA and CDR2 YSYEKL. The ends were cut back, 0 bases at V and 4 bases at J, with 6 bases in the middle. CDR3 amino acids: CASSQDRSTEAFF. DNA of the CDR3: TGCGCCAGCAGCCAAGACAGGTCCACTGAAGCTTTCTTT.

This chain links TRBV7-3 with TRBJ1-1; 8 bases align to TRBD1. Germline V gene sequence: CDR1 SGHTA, CDR2 FQGTGA. The CDR3 runs 14 residues. Trimming removed 5 bases from V and 3 bases from J; junction bases left unmatched: 5. The CDR3 reads CASSHADRDTEAFF. CDR3 DNA: TGTGCCAGCAGCCATGCGGACAGGGACACTGAAGCTTTCTTT.

Worth noting for this clone: The junction differs from germline at one of its ends, possibly a read error. This sequence joins TRBV4-3 and TRBJ2-3, with D tentatively TRBD2 (5 bases). The CDR3 totals 14 residues. Germline V gives CDR1 LGHNA, CDR2 YSLEER. For the CDR3, the DNA is TGCGCCAGCAGCCTTATGACTACCGCAGAGACGCAGTATTTT. Protein sequence: CASSLMTTAETQYF.

V usage is TRBV6-1 and J usage is TRBJ1-2; 10 bases are a match to TRBD1. The length of the CDR3 is 15 residues. Per germline, CDR1 MNHNS and CDR2 SASEGT. Trimming removed 7 bases from V and 7 bases from J; junction bases left unmatched: 12. CDR3: CASTLKGQGSRGYTF. CDR3 bases: TGTGCCAGCACTTTGAAGGGACAGGGGTCCCGTGGCTACACCTTC.

This sequence joins TRBV7-8 and TRBJ1-3; D uncertain. Trimming shortened V by 7 bases and J by 0 bases, and 13 bases separated the two germline ends. The CDR3 length is 15 residues. Germline values: CDR1 SGHVS, CDR2 FQNEAQ. CDR3 DNA sequence: TGTGCCAGCAACCTAAGCCCTAGCTCTGGAAACACCATATATTTT. It encodes CASNLSPSSGNTIYF.

Concerning this clone: No conserved phenylalanine or tryptophan is present at the end of the CDR3, so a read error is the likely explanation. No DNA is shown, since the ends of the CDR3 on it are uncertain; the CDR3 is the one TCRdb lists. The rearrangement links TRBV9 to TRBJ2-6; TRBD2 was called by the table and not checked on the DNA. The CDR3 comprises 15 residues, both ends counted. CDR1 and CDR2 from the germline V gene are SGDLS and YYNGEE. The CDR3 here is CASSPWGDGANVLTL.

This chain joins TRBV28 and TRBJ2-7; the match to TRBD2 covers 11 bases. V gave up 4 bases and J gave up 4 bases; unmatched junction bases: 6. CDR1 is MDHEN, CDR2 SYDVKM, per germline. The CDR3 length is 15 residues. CDR3 coding DNA: TGTGCCAGCAGTTACTTAGCGGGGGGGAGTTACGAGCAGTACTTC. Amino acid sequence: CASSYLAGGSYEQYF.

The V call is TRBV4-1, the J call TRBJ2-1, with 7 nucleotides matching TRBD1. Germline V gene lookup returns CDR1 MGHRA and CDR2 YSYEKL. This CDR3 has 16 amino acids. Trimming at V came to 2 bases and at J to 1 base, leaving 5 bases not matched to a gene. CDR3 nucleotide sequence: TGCGCCAGCAGCCAAATATGGGACAGTTCCTACAATGAGCAGTTCTTC. It yields the protein CASSQIWDSSYNEQFF.

This sequence joins TRBV10-3 and TRBJ2-3; D unclear. Germline V CDR1 and CDR2: ENHRY, SYGVKD. The CDR3 is 12 residues long. Trimming took off 7 bases at V and 4 bases at J, with 9 bases between the two ends. CDR3: CAITPPADTQYF. The CDR3, as DNA: TGTGCCATCACCCCTCCGGCAGATACGCAGTATTTT.

This rearrangement joins TRBV7-6 to TRBJ2-1; D is unresolved. Germline V gene sequence: CDR1 SGHVS, CDR2 FNYEAQ. V lost 1 base and J 2 bases, leaving 15 bases between the germline ends. The CDR3 has 17 amino acids. The CDR3 loop is CASSLGPRRLTYNEQFF. CDR3 nucleotides: TGTGCCAGCAGCTTAGGCCCCCGGCGACTCACCTACAATGAGCAGTTCTTC.

This sequence joins TRBV19 and TRBJ1-1, with TRBD1 as a possible D gene (5 bases). The V and J ends lost 5 bases and 3 bases respectively, with 10 bases between them. The CDR3 runs 13 residues. Germline V gene lookup returns CDR1 LNHDA and CDR2 SQIVND (reference sequence). The CDR3 region is CASSPDRDTEAFF. For the CDR3, the DNA is TGTGCCAGTAGTCCAGACAGAGACACTGAAGCTTTCTTT.

V is TRBV28 and J is TRBJ1-3, with 7 bases fitting TRBD1. CDR3 length: 18 residues. Germline loops: CDR1 MDHEN, CDR2 SYDVKM. J lost 4 bases, V lost 4 bases, and 16 bases had no gene match. CDR3 in amino acids: CASSSLFFGGQRGNTIYF. Here the CDR3 DNA reads TGTGCCAGCAGTTCCCTCTTCTTCGGGGGACAGCGAGGAAACACCATATATTTT.

This chain links TRBV11-2 with TRBJ2-5, with TRBD2 matching 8 bases. The DNA end is a closer match to TRBJ2-7, so the J assignment may be wrong. The germline gives CDR1 SGHAT, CDR2 FQNNGV. This CDR3 spans 17 amino acids. The CDR3 DNA is TGTGCCAGCAGCTTAATATCCGGCACTAGCGGCTCCTACGAGCAGTACTTC. Translated: CASSLISGTSGSYEQYF.

This clone has a single count. This chain uses TRBV7-2 with TRBJ1-2, with 9 bases identical to TRBD1. The CDR3 length is 14 residues. CDR1 and CDR2 from the germline V gene are SGHTA and FQGNSA. V gave up 5 bases and J gave up 4 bases; unmatched junction bases: 5. The CDR3 nucleotides read TGTGCCAGCAGCAATACAGGGGGCGCCTATGGCTACACCTTC. Amino acid sequence: CASSNTGGAYGYTF.

V usage is TRBV19 and J usage is TRBJ1-1, with 8 bases lining up with TRBD1. Germline values: CDR1 LNHDA, CDR2 SQIVND (reference sequence). V shed 6 bases, J shed 4 bases, and the junction held 4 bases outside the gene matches. CDR3 length equals 13 residues. The CDR3 bases are TGTGCCAGTAGCCAGGGGGCGATCACTGAAGCTTTCTTT. It yields the protein CASSQGAITEAFF. Based on the CDR3 plus reference TRBV19 and TRBJ1-1, the full variable domain is DGGITQSPKYLFRKEGQNVTLSCEQNLNHDAMYWYRQDPGQGLRLIYYSQIVNDFQKGDIAEGYSVSREKKESFPLTVTSAQKNPTAFYLCASSQGAITEAFFGQGTRLTVV.

This rearrangement joins TRBV28 to TRBJ2-7, with D perhaps TRBD2 (5 bases). The germline V and J ends were trimmed by 1 base and 7 bases, with 20 bases remaining between them. CDR1 is MDHEN, CDR2 SYDVKM, per germline. The CDR3 totals 16 residues. The CDR3 protein is CASSLLGVDRPGEQYF. The CDR3 bases are TGTGCCAGCAGTTTATTGGGTGTCGATCGACCGGGGGAGCAGTACTTC.

The genes are TRBV7-9 and TRBJ1-6; D perhaps matches TRBD1 (5 bases). Germline V gene lookup returns CDR1 SEHNR and CDR2 FQNEAQ (reference sequence). V was clipped by 5 bases and J by 5 bases, with 13 bases between them. The CDR3 is made up of 15 amino acids. CDR3 sequence reads: CASSPTGHHNSPLHF. Written as DNA, the CDR3 is TGTGCCAGCAGCCCTACAGGTCATCATAATTCACCCCTCCACTTT. The full variable domain, in which reference TRBV7-9 and TRBJ1-6 provide the parts outside the CDR3, is DTGVSQNPRHKITKRGQNVTFRCDPISEHNRLYWYRQTLGQGPEFLTYFQNEAQLEKSRLLSDRFSAERPKGSFSTLEIQRTEQGDSAMYLCASSPTGHHNSPLHFGNGTRLTVT.

J is TRBJ2-7 and V is TRBV19; D might be TRBD1 (5 bases). Germline CDR1 LNHDA, CDR2 SQIVND (reference sequence). Trimming cost V 3 bases and J 0 bases, with 9 bases left between them. The CDR3 is 14 amino acids. The CDR3 nucleotides are TGTGCCAGTAGTATCCAGGGTGCCTCCTACGAGCAGTACTTC. Protein product: CASSIQGASYEQYF.

The rearrangement links TRBV6-5 to TRBJ2-1; no clear D gene. Germline V lookup: CDR1 MNHEY, CDR2 SVGAGI. V lost 0 bases to trimming and J lost 1 base, with 4 bases between them. The CDR3 has 14 residues. The CDR3 region has the DNA TGTGCCAGCAGTTACTCTAGATCCTACAATGAGCAGTTCTTC. Translation gives CASSYSRSYNEQFF.

This chain uses TRBV7-6 with TRBJ2-5, with no clear D. With 2 bases removed from V and 2 bases from J, the gap between germline ends came to 15 bases. This CDR3 region has 16 residues. Germline V gene lookup returns CDR1 SGHVS and CDR2 FNYEAQ. The CDR3 reads CASSLLVYGRQETQYF. For the CDR3, the DNA is TGTGCCAGCAGCTTACTGGTTTACGGTAGACAAGAGACCCAGTACTTC.

The chain carries TRBV10-3 and TRBJ1-6; perhaps TRBD1 as D (5 bases). The CDR3 length is 13 residues. CDR1 is ENHRY and CDR2 is SYGVKD in the germline V gene. V lost 4 bases and J lost 7, with 8 bases in between. The CDR3 DNA reads TGTGCCATCAGTGGGACAATCAATTCACCCCTCCACTTT. Its protein product is CAISGTINSPLHF.

This clone was found a few times. The V call is TRBV6-4, the J call TRBJ2-1, with a weak D call TRBD2 (6 bases). Germline V gene sequence: CDR1 MRHNA, CDR2 SNTAGT. The CDR3 extends over 14 amino acids. V dropped 10 bases and J dropped 7 bases, with 20 bases sitting between them. The chain's CDR3 is CAIRLDTAGNEQFF. As DNA, the CDR3 is TGTGCCATCCGTCTCGATACGGCGGGGAATGAGCAGTTCTTC.

The rearrangement joins TRBV18 to TRBJ1-2, with D possibly TRBD1 on 6 matching bases. The CDR3 runs to 14 residues. In germline, CDR1 is KGHSH, CDR2 LQKENI. Trimming shortened V by 11 bases and J by 8 bases, and 24 bases separated the two germline ends. The CDR3 reads CAGSQGQTGYGYTF. The CDR3 DNA follows: TGTGCCGGAAGCCAAGGACAGACTGGGTACGGCTACACCTTC.